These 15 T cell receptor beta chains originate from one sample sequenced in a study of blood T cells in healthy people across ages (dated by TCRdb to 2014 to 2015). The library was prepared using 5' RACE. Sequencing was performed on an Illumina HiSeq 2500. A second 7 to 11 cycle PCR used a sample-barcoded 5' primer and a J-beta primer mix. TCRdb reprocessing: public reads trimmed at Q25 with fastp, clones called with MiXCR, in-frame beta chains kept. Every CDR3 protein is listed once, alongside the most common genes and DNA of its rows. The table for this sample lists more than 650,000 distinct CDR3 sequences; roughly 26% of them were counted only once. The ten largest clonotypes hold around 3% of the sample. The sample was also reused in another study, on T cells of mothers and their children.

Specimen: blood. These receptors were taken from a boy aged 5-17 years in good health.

In DNA, the CDR3 is TGTGCCAGCAGGAGGGGGGCCTACCCCACAGATACGCAGTATTTT. Protein product: CASRRGAYPTDTQYF. V usage is TRBV6-5 and J usage is TRBJ2-3; the D call may be TRBD1 or TRBD2 (6 bases each). Germline-derived CDR1 and CDR2 are MNHEY and SVGAGI. Trimming stripped 6 bases from V and 2 bases from J, with 15 bases between. There are 15 residues in the CDR3.

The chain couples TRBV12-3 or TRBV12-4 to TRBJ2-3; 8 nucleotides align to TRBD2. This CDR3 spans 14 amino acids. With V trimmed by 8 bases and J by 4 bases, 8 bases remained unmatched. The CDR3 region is CASAAGDGADTQYF. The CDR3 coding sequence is TGTGCCAGCGCAGCGGGGGACGGGGCAGATACGCAGTATTTT.

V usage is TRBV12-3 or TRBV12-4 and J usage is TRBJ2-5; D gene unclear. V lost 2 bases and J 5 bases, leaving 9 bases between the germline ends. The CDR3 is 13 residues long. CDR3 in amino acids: CASSLNLLETQYF. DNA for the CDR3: TGTGCCAGCAGTTTAAATTTATTGGAGACCCAGTACTTC.

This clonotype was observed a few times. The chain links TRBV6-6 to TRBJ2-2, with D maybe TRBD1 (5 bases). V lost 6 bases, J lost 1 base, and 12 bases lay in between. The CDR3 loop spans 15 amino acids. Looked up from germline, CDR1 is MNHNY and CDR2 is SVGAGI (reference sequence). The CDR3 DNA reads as TGTGCCAGCAGAGAAACTCAGGGGAACACCGGGGAGCTGTTTTTT. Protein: CASRETQGNTGELFF.

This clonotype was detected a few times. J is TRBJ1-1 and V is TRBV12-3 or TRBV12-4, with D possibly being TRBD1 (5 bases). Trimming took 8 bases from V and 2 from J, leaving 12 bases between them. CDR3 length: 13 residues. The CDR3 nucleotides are TGTGCCAGCCAAAACCAGGGCAACACTGAAGCTTTCTTT. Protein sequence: CASQNQGNTEAFF.

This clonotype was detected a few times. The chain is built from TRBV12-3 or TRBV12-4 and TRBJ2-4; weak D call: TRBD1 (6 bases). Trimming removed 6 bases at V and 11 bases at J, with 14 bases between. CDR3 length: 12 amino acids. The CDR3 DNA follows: TGTGCCAGCAGCCTCGACAGGTTGTTTCAGTACTTC. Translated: CASSLDRLFQYF.

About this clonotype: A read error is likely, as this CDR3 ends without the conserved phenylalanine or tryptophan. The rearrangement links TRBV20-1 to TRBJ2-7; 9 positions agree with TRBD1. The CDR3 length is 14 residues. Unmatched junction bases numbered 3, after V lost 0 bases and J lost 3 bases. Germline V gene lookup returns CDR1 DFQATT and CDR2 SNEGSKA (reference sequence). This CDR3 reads CSAREEDRGYEQYL. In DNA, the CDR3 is TGCAGTGCTAGAGAGGAGGACAGGGGCTACGAGCAGTACCTC.

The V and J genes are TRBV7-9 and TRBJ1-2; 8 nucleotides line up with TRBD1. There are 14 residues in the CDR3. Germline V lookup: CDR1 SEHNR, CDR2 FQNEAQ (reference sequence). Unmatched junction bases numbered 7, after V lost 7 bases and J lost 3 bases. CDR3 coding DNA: TGTGCCAGCATCGAGACAGGGGAAGACTATGGCTACACCTTC. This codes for CASIETGEDYGYTF.

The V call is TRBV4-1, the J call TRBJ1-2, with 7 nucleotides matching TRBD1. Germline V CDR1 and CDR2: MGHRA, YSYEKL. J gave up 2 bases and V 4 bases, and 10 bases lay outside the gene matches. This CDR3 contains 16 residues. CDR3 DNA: TGCGCCAGCAGCCTCCGACAGGGTATGGTAAACTATGGCTACACCTTC. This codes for CASSLRQGMVNYGYTF.

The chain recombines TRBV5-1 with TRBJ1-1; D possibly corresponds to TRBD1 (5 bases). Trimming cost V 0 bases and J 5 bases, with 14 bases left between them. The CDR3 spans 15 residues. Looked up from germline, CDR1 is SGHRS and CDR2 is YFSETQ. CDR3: CASSLEAGRETEAFF. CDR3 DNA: TGCGCCAGCAGCTTGGAGGCAGGGCGGGAAACTGAAGCTTTCTTT.

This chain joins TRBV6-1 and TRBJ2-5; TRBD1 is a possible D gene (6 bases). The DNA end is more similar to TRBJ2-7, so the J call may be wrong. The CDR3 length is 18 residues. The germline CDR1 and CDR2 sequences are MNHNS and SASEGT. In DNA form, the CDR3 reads TGTGCCAGCAGTGGGCGGCAGGGGTCCCCTGAATCCTCCTACGAGCAGTACTTC. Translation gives CASSGRQGSPESSYEQYF.

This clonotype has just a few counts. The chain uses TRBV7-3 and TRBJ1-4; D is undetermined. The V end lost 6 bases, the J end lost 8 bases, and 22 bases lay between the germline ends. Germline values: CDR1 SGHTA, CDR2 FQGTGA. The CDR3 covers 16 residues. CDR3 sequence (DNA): TGTGCCAGCAGTGCCGCCAGACGGGAGGTTTGGGAAAAACTGTTTTTT. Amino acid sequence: CASSAARREVWEKLFF.

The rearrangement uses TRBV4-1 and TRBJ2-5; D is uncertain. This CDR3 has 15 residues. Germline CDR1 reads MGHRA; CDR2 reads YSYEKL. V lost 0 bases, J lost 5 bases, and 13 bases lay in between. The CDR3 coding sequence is TGCGCCAGCAGCCAAGATTCGACCCTCTGGGAGACCCAGTACTTC. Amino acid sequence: CASSQDSTLWETQYF.

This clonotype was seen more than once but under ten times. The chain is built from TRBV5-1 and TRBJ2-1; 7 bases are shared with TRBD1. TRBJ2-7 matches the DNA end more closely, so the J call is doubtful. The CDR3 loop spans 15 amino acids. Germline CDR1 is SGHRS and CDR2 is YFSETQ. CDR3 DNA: TGCGCCAGCAGCTCCCGGGACAGCATTCCCTACGAGCAGTACTTC. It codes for CASSSRDSIPYEQYF.

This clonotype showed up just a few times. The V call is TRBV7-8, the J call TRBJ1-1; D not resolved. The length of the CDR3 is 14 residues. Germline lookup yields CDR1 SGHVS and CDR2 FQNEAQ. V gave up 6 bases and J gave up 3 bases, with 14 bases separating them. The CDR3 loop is CASRPSPGDTEAFF. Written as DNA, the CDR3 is TGTGCCAGCAGACCGTCGCCCGGGGACACTGAAGCTTTCTTT.